This T cell receptor (beta chain) is from a study of T cells in Graves' hyperthyroidism and ophthalmopathy. Study-level information: Peripheral blood draws took place at initial diagnosis, ahead of any treatment.

This clonotype has at least ten counts. Hyperthyroidism in the patients, aged 18 to 65, was newly diagnosed and under 2 months in duration. CDR3 size: 15 residues. Germline trimming cut 3 bases from V and 5 bases from J; bases unmatched to any gene: 9. The germline CDR1 and CDR2 sequences are SGHVS and FNYEAQ. RNA transcripts yielded amplified TCR beta CDR3 regions. Initially, a first-round RT-PCR of the TCR CDR3 employed the HTBI primer set. TCRdb ran MiXCR on the multiplex PCR reads and lists one entry per CDR3 protein. Of roughly 380,000 distinct CDR3 sequences listed, approximately 15% are singletons.

The source is an older woman with Graves' hyperthyroidism. The sample comprised blood. The rearrangement links TRBV7-6 to TRBJ2-5; 7 bases agree with TRBD1. The CDR3 is CASSFRQGIGETQYF. In DNA form, the CDR3 reads TGTGCCAGCAGCTTCAGACAGGGAATAGGGGAGACCCAGTACTTC. The full variable domain, rest sourced from reference TRBV7-6 and TRBJ2-5, is GAGVSQSPRYKVTKRGQDVALRCDPISGHVSLYWYRQALGQGPEFLTYFNYEAQQDKSGLPNDRFSAERPEGSISTLTIQRTEQRDSAMYRCASSFRQGIGETQYFGPGTRLLVL.